The T cell receptor (beta chain) under discussion was sequenced for a study of CD8+CD57+ T cells in acquired aplastic anemia. The CDR3 loop spans 14 amino acids. V was pared by 3 bases and J by 5 bases, with 6 bases of the junction left unmatched. The germline gives CDR1 SGDLS, CDR2 YYNGEE. Many counts were recorded for this clonotype. The template for TCR beta VDJ and CDR3 sequence profiling was genomic DNA. TCRdb reprocessed the reads via MiXCR and lists one record per CDR3 protein. The table lists about 110,000 distinct CDR3 sequences, approximately 49% of them singletons. Sequencing was done on a sample of sorted CD4+, CD8+, or CD8+CD57+ T cells (not recorded which) from PBMCs. This TCR derives from a human donor in good health, serving as a control. The chain carries TRBV9 and TRBJ2-5; 8 nucleotides line up with TRBD1. DNA of the CDR3: TGTGCCAGCAGCGGACAGGGGCCGTGGGAGACCCAGTACTTC. It encodes CASSGQGPWETQYF.